This T cell receptor (beta chain) was found in a study of cytomegalovirus exposure and HLA in healthy donors. Study-level points and caveats: A later analysis linked a missense DCLRE1C variant to TCR beta V- and J-gene trimming. A later analysis, which compared TCR beta chains of equal frequency, found the HLA-associated ones more clonally expanded.

As for this clone: Its antigen remains unknown. A read error may produce the germline difference seen at one junction end.

A multiplex PCR was run with 60 Vbeta primers and 13 Jbeta primers. Original processing methods: About 10 million shared chains were among approximately 80 million unique TCR beta chains counted in a later analysis. Data came from immunoSEQ multiplex PCR; TCRdb stores just in-frame clones and leaves some out. From that table come the V and J calls and clone size; the DNA was used to work out D and trimming. The sample contains approximately 75,000 clones, roughly 80% of which appear only once. Sequencing used PBMCs. This receptor was obtained from a male donor in good health and CMV-seronegative.

CDR3 bases: TGCGCCAGCAGCTACTCCGGGCCAGGGGGCTCCGACGAGCAGTACTTC. Residues: CASSYSGPGGSDEQYF. The chain is built from TRBV5-1 and TRBJ2-5; 8 bases match TRBD1. The DNA end is a closer match to TRBJ2-7, so the J assignment may be wrong. The CDR3 has 16 amino acids. Germline CDR1 and CDR2: SGHRS and YFSETQ.